This TCR beta chain was obtained from a study of shared clonotypes between healthy human individuals. Assay execution took place at the deep level. TCRdb keeps only in-frame clones here, not all; method: immunoSEQ multiplex PCR. Among millions of clones listed, less than 95% were seen once. The CDR3 contains 12 residues. Trimming left V 6 bases short and J 5 bases short, with 10 bases between. Germline assignment: CDR1 MNHEY and CDR2 SMNVEV (reference sequence). Overall study results and limits: Naive subsets, compared against memory subsets, generally had larger estimated richness values.

It was CD45RO-negative cells, positively selected for CCR7, that made up naive CD8 cells, with terminally differentiated effector memory CD45RA+ cells excluded. On this clone itself: Its antigen is not identified.

The sequenced sample consisted of naive CD8+ T cells sorted from blood. The clonotype comes from a young man in good health. J is TRBJ1-1 and V is TRBV27, with D uncertain. CDR3 in amino acids: CASRLTKTEAFF. The CDR3 region has the DNA TGTGCCAGCAGGTTGACAAAGACTGAAGCTTTCTTT.